This entry lists 2 T cell receptor beta chains sequenced from one sample in a study of blood T cell repertoires in COVID-19. The method was immunoSEQ multiplex PCR; TCRdb's version includes in-frame clones alone and lacks a portion of them. The sample consists of some 48,000 clones, roughly 89% of them appearing once. The specimen was peripheral blood. The source of these receptors is a woman aged 80 or older with acute or convalescent COVID-19.

This clone was detected once. This rearrangement joins TRBV5-1 to TRBJ2-5; D is unclear. With 4 bases removed from V and 0 bases from J, the gap between germline ends came to 13 bases. The length of the CDR3 is 15 residues. Germline assignment: CDR1 SGHRS and CDR2 YFSETQ. DNA for the CDR3: TGCGCCAGCAGCCGTTCCCCTAACGACCAAGAGACCCAGTACTTC. This sequence encodes CASSRSPNDQETQYF. The whole variable domain, filled in from reference TRBV5-1 and TRBJ2-5, reads KAGVTQTPRYLIKTRGQQVTLSCSPISGHRSVSWYQQTPGQGLQFLFEYFSETQRNKGNFPGRFSGRQFSNSRSEMNVSTLELGDSALYLCASSRSPNDQETQYFGPGTRLLVL.

The chain couples TRBV18 to TRBJ2-5, with D possibly TRBD1 on 6 matching bases. The germline gives CDR1 KGHSH, CDR2 LQKENI. This CDR3 is 16 amino acids long. Trimming removed 4 bases at V and 2 bases at J, with 17 bases between. The CDR3 loop is CASSHVGTQGQETQYF. Here the CDR3 DNA reads TGTGCCAGCTCACACGTGGGGACGCAGGGGCAAGAGACCCAGTACTTC.